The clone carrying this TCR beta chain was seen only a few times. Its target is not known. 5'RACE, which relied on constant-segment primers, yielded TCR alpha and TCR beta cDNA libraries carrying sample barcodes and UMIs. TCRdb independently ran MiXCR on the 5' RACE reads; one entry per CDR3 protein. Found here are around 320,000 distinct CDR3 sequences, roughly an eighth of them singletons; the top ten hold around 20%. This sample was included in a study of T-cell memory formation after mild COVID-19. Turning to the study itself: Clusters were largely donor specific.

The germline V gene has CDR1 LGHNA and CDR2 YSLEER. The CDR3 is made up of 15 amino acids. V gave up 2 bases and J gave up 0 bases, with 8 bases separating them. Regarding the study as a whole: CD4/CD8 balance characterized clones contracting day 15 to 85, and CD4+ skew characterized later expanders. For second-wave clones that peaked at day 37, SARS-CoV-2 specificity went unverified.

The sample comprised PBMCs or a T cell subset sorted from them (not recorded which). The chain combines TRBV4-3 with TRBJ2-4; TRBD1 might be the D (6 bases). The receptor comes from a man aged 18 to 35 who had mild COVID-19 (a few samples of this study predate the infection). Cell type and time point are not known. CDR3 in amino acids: CASSQRGGAKNIQYF. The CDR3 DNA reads TGCGCCAGCAGCCAACGAGGGGGAGCCAAAAACATTCAGTACTTC.